Listed below are T cell receptor beta chains from one sample, sequenced in a study of control samples from healthy donors and cancer patients. The table came from immunoSEQ multiplex PCR; TCRdb's copy has only in-frame clones and leaves some out. The sample yields around 170,000 clones, around nine tenths seen once. Sequenced input: blood. These TCRs come from a woman aged 25 to 45 in good health. The CDR3 runs from the conserved cysteine through the conserved F or W. Fields, in order: D gene, CDR3 length, J gene, clone size, V gene, CDR3 protein, CDR3 DNA. The D gene is left open where the match is weak. Size is stated for part of the rows, as once, few or many counts, or as a class when the clone is expanded.

TRBD1	13	TRBJ1-6	NA	TRBV7-3	CASSLTGDSPLHF	TGTGCCAGCAGCTTGACAGGGGATTCACCCCTCCACTTT
TRBD2	18	TRBJ2-7	NA	TRBV3-1/TRBV3-2	CASSQDITSGRASYEQYF	TGTGCCAGCAGCCAAGATATAACTAGCGGGAGGGCCTCCTACGAGCAGTACTTC
TRBD1	14	TRBJ1-1	once	TRBV6-2/TRBV6-3	CASSPEGARTEAFF	TGTGCCAGCAGCCCCGAGGGGGCTCGCACTGAAGCTTTCTTT
NA	15	TRBJ2-4	NA	TRBV7-9	CASSSYSGLGDIQYF	TGTGCCAGCAGCTCCTACTCCGGTCTGGGAGACATTCAGTACTTC
NA	16	TRBJ2-2	once	TRBV6-1	CASSEPAGGQTGELFF	TGTGCCAGCAGTGAACCTGCCGGGGGACAGACCGGGGAGCTGTTTTTT
NA	13	TRBJ1-5	NA	TRBV7-8	CASSLIQGQPQHF	TGTGCCAGCAGCTTAATCCAAGGACAGCCCCAGCATTTT
TRBD1	14	TRBJ1-2	NA	TRBV5-1	CASSETGGGYGYTF	TGCGCCAGCAGCGAGACAGGGGGCGGCTATGGCTACACCTTC
TRBD2	14	TRBJ2-7	NA	TRBV5-6	CASRIAGDSYEQYF	TGTGCCAGCAGGATAGCGGGAGACTCCTACGAGCAGTACTTC
TRBD2	14	TRBJ2-7	NA	TRBV29-1	CSVAGGSGSYEQYF	TGCAGCGTTGCCGGGGGTAGCGGGAGTTACGAGCAGTACTTC
NA	12	TRBJ2-1	NA	TRBV6-1	CASSESPNEQFF	TGTGCCAGCAGTGAATCGCCCAATGAGCAGTTCTTC
NA	15	TRBJ2-1	NA	TRBV7-3	CASSLSPALGNEQFF	TGTGCCAGCAGCTTAAGCCCGGCCCTTGGGAATGAGCAGTTCTTC
NA	17	TRBJ2-2	NA	TRBV19	CASSIGTGRSNTGELFF	TGTGCCAGTAGTATCGGTACGGGCAGATCGAACACCGGGGAGCTGTTTTTT
NA	14	TRBJ2-7	few	TRBV5-1	CASSWDSPRYEQYF	TGCGCCAGCAGTTGGGACTCGCCCCGCTACGAGCAGTACTTC
NA	15	TRBJ2-5	NA	TRBV7-3	CASSLGRGGRETQYF	TGTGCCAGCAGCTTAGGTCGTGGGGGCAGAGAGACCCAGTACTTC
NA	14	TRBJ2-6	once	TRBV27	CASSRTAGANVLTF	TGTGCCAGCAGTCGGACGGCCGGGGCCAACGTCCTGACTTTC
NA	15	TRBJ2-7	once	TRBV9	CASSVFLVWIYEQYF	TGTGCCAGCAGCGTTTTTCTAGTCTGGATCTACGAGCAGTACTTC
NA	15	TRBJ1-1	NA	TRBV2	CASSEAERMNTEAFF	TGTGCCAGCAGTGAAGCCGAGAGGATGAACACTGAAGCTTTCTTT
TRBD1	14	TRBJ1-2	NA	TRBV4-1	CASSHLTGGYGYTF	TGCGCCAGCAGCCACCTAACAGGGGGATATGGCTACACCTTC
NA	13	TRBJ2-3	NA	TRBV5-1	CASSLAATDTQYF	TGCGCCAGCAGCTTGGCTGCCACAGATACGCAGTATTTT
TRBD2	15	TRBJ2-3	NA	TRBV7-9	CASSLVTSGSDTQYF	TGTGCCAGCAGCTTAGTTACTAGCGGGAGCGATACGCAGTATTTT
NA	16	TRBJ1-1	NA	TRBV4-1	CASSPRSTMGDTEAFF	TGCGCCAGCAGCCCCCGAAGCACCATGGGGGACACTGAAGCTTTCTTT
NA	16	TRBJ1-1	NA	TRBV19	CASSTLFRGQGPEAFF	TGTGCCAGTAGTACCCTGTTCCGGGGGCAGGGACCTGAAGCTTTCTTT
NA	11	TRBJ1-1	NA	TRBV20-1	CSALRLDEAFF	TGCAGTGCCCTGAGGCTCGATGAAGCTTTCTTT
NA	16	TRBJ1-3	NA	TRBV7-3	CASSLTFDSSGNTIYF	TGTGCCAGCAGCTTAACGTTTGACAGCTCTGGAAACACCATATATTTT
TRBD2	14	TRBJ2-3	NA	TRBV11-3	CASSVSGRTDTQYF	TGTGCCAGCAGCGTTAGCGGGAGGACAGATACGCAGTATTTT
NA	13	TRBJ2-2	once	TRBV30	CAWSVSYTGELFF	TGTGCCTGGAGTGTAAGTTACACCGGGGAGCTGTTTTTT
NA	12	TRBJ2-1	NA	TRBV6-4	CASSDSHNEQFF	TGTGCCAGCAGTGACTCACACAATGAGCAGTTCTTC
NA	9	TRBJ2-5	NA	TRBV29-1	CSATETQYF	TGCAGCGCCACAGAGACCCAGTACTTC
TRBD2	16	TRBJ2-5	once	TRBV5-4	CASSYGGGREWGTQYF	TGTGCCAGCAGTTATGGCGGCGGGAGGGAATGGGGGACCCAGTACTTC
TRBD2	15	TRBJ2-7	NA	TRBV28	CASRSRAGGGYEQYF	TGTGCCAGCAGATCTCGAGCGGGAGGCGGATACGAGCAGTACTTC
TRBD1	13	TRBJ1-4	NA	TRBV6-5	CASRRGRVEKLFF	TGTGCCAGCAGGAGGGGGCGGGTTGAAAAACTGTTTTTT
NA	18	TRBJ1-6	once	TRBV9	CASSVADLGRVPNSPLHF	TGTGCCAGCAGCGTAGCGGACTTGGGCAGGGTGCCTAATTCACCCCTCCACTTT
NA	12	TRBJ2-7	NA	TRBV14	CASSQGGYEQYF	TGTGCCAGCAGCCAAGGCGGGTACGAGCAGTACTTC
TRBD1	12	TRBJ1-1	NA	TRBV12-3/TRBV12-4	CASRDRVTEAFF	TGTGCCAGCAGGGACAGGGTCACTGAAGCTTTCTTT
NA	15	TRBJ1-5	NA	TRBV28	CASRRPRGANQPQHF	TGTGCCAGCAGGCGCCCCAGAGGGGCGAATCAGCCCCAGCATTTT
NA	12	TRBJ2-5	NA	TRBV29-1	CSVDRSQETQYF	TGCAGCGTTGATCGGAGCCAAGAGACCCAGTACTTC
NA	16	TRBJ2-7	NA	TRBV10-2	CASSESKVGGPYEQYF	TGCGCCAGCAGTGAGTCGAAGGTAGGAGGTCCCTACGAGCAGTACTTC
TRBD2	13	TRBJ2-1	NA	TRBV4-1	CASSQWTSDEQFF	TGCGCCAGCAGCCAGTGGACTAGTGATGAGCAGTTCTTC
NA	13	TRBJ1-6	NA	TRBV11-2	CASSLGLVSPLHF	TGTGCCAGCAGCTTAGGGTTGGTTTCACCCCTCCACTTT
TRBD2	14	TRBJ2-2	NA	TRBV11-2	CASSRLAGHRGAVF	TGTGCCAGCAGCCGACTAGCGGGACACCGGGGAGCTGTTTTT
TRBD2	14	TRBJ2-5	NA	TRBV5-1	CASNLGGSGETQYF	TGCGCCAGCAACCTAGGCGGGAGTGGAGAGACCCAGTACTTC
NA	14	TRBJ2-1	NA	TRBV2	CASSEGTGYNEQFF	TGTGCCAGCAGTGAAGGGACTGGTTACAATGAGCAGTTCTTC
NA	13	TRBJ2-5	NA	TRBV10-3	CAISGGIQETQYF	TGTGCCATCAGTGGGGGGATACAAGAGACCCAGTACTTC
NA	16	TRBJ1-5	few	TRBV28	CASSFATGARGQPQHF	TGTGCCAGCAGTTTTGCAACCGGGGCTAGGGGTCAGCCCCAGCATTTT
NA	13	TRBJ2-3	NA	TRBV11-2	CASSLVGPDTQYF	TGTGCCAGCAGCTTAGTAGGGCCAGATACGCAGTATTTT
NA	15	TRBJ2-1	NA	TRBV19	CASSSDKSSYNEQFF	TGTGCCAGTAGTAGCGACAAGAGCTCCTACAATGAGCAGTTCTTC
NA	15	TRBJ1-1	NA	TRBV30	CAWGEPLGGNTEAFF	TGTGCCTGGGGGGAACCGCTTGGTGGGAACACTGAAGCTTTCTTT
NA	14	TRBJ1-1	NA	TRBV14	CASSQDRGNTEAFF	TGTGCCAGCAGCCAAGATCGAGGAAACACTGAAGCTTTCTTT